The 21 T cell receptor beta chains presented below share a single source sample, sequenced in a study of cytomegalovirus exposure and HLA in healthy donors. Both 60 Vbeta primers and 13 Jbeta primers went into the PCR. This table comes from immunoSEQ multiplex PCR, and its TCRdb copy is limited to in-frame clones, with some not included. The table has approximately 100,000 clones, roughly four fifths seen once. The specimen sequenced was PBMCs. The receptors were gathered from a man aged 50-60 years in good health and CMV-seronegative.

CDR3 in amino acids: CASSQAQGDTNEKLFF. CDR3 sequence (DNA): TGTGCCAGCAGCCAGGCTCAGGGGGACACTAATGAAAAACTGTTTTTT. The chain links TRBV4-2 to TRBJ1-4; 7 nucleotides align to TRBD1. The CDR3 contains 16 residues. With 3 bases clipped from V and 2 bases from J, the junction kept 6 bases outside the gene matches. Germline assignment: CDR1 LGHNA and CDR2 YNFKEQ.

V usage is TRBV10-3 and J usage is TRBJ1-2; D might be TRBD1 (5 bases). Deletions cut 3 bases from V and 11 bases from J, with 16 bases between. This CDR3 spans 13 amino acids. The germline V gene encodes CDR1 ENHRY and CDR2 SYGVKD. In DNA form, the CDR3 reads TGTGCCATCAGTGAAGCGGGGAGGGAGGGGTACACCTTC. Amino acid sequence: CAISEAGREGYTF.

The chain carries TRBV18 and TRBJ2-1; TRBD2 matches at 12 bases. J lost 6 bases, V lost 3 bases, and 6 bases had no gene match. Germline V CDR1 and CDR2: KGHSH, LQKENI. This CDR3 has 16 amino acids. This chain's CDR3 is CASSPPGLAGANEQFF. The CDR3 DNA reads TGTGCCAGCTCACCTCCGGGACTAGCGGGTGCCAATGAGCAGTTCTTC.

The V call is TRBV13, the J call TRBJ2-5; D perhaps matches TRBD2 (6 bases). This CDR3 spans 14 amino acids. V lost 4 bases and J lost 0, with 9 bases in between. The germline CDR1 and CDR2 sequences are PRHDT and FYEKMQ (reference sequence). The CDR3 reads CASSSAGYQETQYF. CDR3 in DNA: TGTGCCAGCAGCTCCGCGGGGTACCAAGAGACCCAGTACTTC.

This chain connects TRBV29-1 to TRBJ2-3; 13 nucleotides match TRBD2. In germline, CDR1 is SQVTM, CDR2 ANQGSEA. The CDR3 has 15 residues. The J segment lost 1 base and the V segment lost 6 bases, leaving 4 bases of the junction unmatched. In DNA, the CDR3 is TGCAGCGTGGCCGGGACTAGCGGGGGCACAGATACGCAGTATTTT. Translating it yields CSVAGTSGGTDTQYF.

The CDR3 loop is CASSPTGGTNEQFF. DNA for the CDR3: TGTGCCAGCAGCCCCACCGGGGGGACCAATGAGCAGTTCTTC. The chain combines TRBV5-4 with TRBJ2-1; 7 positions agree with TRBD2. Losses at the gene ends were 4 bases for V and 6 bases for J; bases not matched to a gene: 7. This CDR3 contains 14 residues. Germline lookup yields CDR1 SGHNT and CDR2 YYREEE (reference sequence).

This clone was seen more than once but under ten times. Other DNA variants within this sample encode the same CDR3. The chain links TRBV27 to TRBJ1-5; no clear D. V was trimmed by 3 bases and J by 3 bases, leaving 6 bases between them. The CDR3 totals 13 residues. Germline CDR1 and CDR2: MNHEY and SMNVEV (reference sequence). CDR3 nucleotides: TGTGCCAGCAGTTTTGGAGTCAATCAGCCCCAGCATTTT. This sequence encodes CASSFGVNQPQHF.

CDR3 sequence (DNA): TGTGCCAGCAGCTTCCACGGGAAGCCCGATAATGAAAAACTGTTTTTT. It codes for CASSFHGKPDNEKLFF. The chain recombines TRBV5-8 with TRBJ1-4; no clear D. Germline V gene data show CDR1 as SGHTS and CDR2 as YDEGEE. Trimming removed 2 bases from V and 4 bases from J, with 15 bases in between. The CDR3 length is 16 residues.

V usage is TRBV6-4 and J usage is TRBJ2-6; TRBD2 might be the D (6 bases). The CDR3 has 16 amino acids. The germline V gene has CDR1 MRHNA and CDR2 SNTAGT. V gave up 5 bases and J gave up 4 bases, with 15 bases separating them. Written as DNA, the CDR3 is TGTGCCAGCAGTCCTATGGCGGGGTCCGGGGCCAACGTCCTGACTTTC. Amino acid sequence: CASSPMAGSGANVLTF.

The chain employs TRBV9 and TRBJ2-5; D perhaps matches TRBD2 (5 bases). Germline V gene data show CDR1 as SGDLS and CDR2 as YYNGEE. Trimming left V 0 bases short and J 7 bases short, with 13 bases between. The CDR3 extends over 14 amino acids. CDR3 in DNA: TGTGCCAGCAGCGTAGGGGCCGCCGCGGGGACCCAGTACTTC. It is translated as CASSVGAAAGTQYF.

V and J are TRBV19 and TRBJ1-5; TRBD1 agrees at 8 bases. Per the germline V gene, CDR1 is LNHDA and CDR2 is SQIVND (reference sequence). There are 15 residues in the CDR3. V shed 7 bases, J shed 11 bases, and the junction held 16 bases outside the gene matches. CDR3 in amino acids: CASNDRTGTLGAQHF. The CDR3 nucleotides read TGTGCCAGTAACGATCGGACAGGGACTTTGGGGGCCCAGCATTTT.

The V gene is TRBV5-4, the J gene TRBJ2-3; TRBD2 aligns across 16 bases. This CDR3 contains 17 residues. Germline-derived CDR1 and CDR2 are SGHNT and YYREEE (reference sequence). Trimming removed 0 bases from V and 5 bases from J; junction bases left unmatched: 3. CDR3 sequence: CASSLGGTSGGEDTQYF. In DNA, the CDR3 is TGTGCCAGCAGCTTGGGGGGGACTAGCGGGGGGGAAGATACGCAGTATTTT. Combining the CDR3 with reference TRBV5-4 and TRBJ2-3 gives the whole variable domain ETGVTQSPTHLIKTRGQQVTLRCSSQSGHNTVSWYQQALGQGPQFIFQYYREEENGRGNFPPRFSGLQFPNYSSELNVNALELDDSALYLCASSLGGTSGGEDTQYFGPGTRLTVL.

The chain joins TRBV6-9 to TRBJ1-2; D is unresolved. CDR3 length: 14 residues. The ends were cut back, 7 bases at V and 7 bases at J, with 19 bases in the middle. The germline CDR1 and CDR2 sequences are MNHGY and SVAAGI. Written as DNA, the CDR3 is TGTGCCAGCACCCCGCCGGGGTCAGTCGGTGGCTACACCTTC. It codes for CASTPPGSVGGYTF.

This chain uses TRBV5-1 with TRBJ1-1; the D gene is possibly TRBD1 (5 bases). This CDR3 contains 15 residues. Germline V gene sequence: CDR1 SGHRS, CDR2 YFSETQ. V was trimmed by 3 bases and J by 8 bases, leaving 20 bases between them. The CDR3 coding sequence is TGCGCCAGCAGCTCCGGATGGGGGGGGAGCCTAGAAGCTTTCTTT. Translated, it gives CASSSGWGGSLEAFF.

This clone has just a few counts. The DNA for the CDR3 is TGCGCCAGCAGCTTGGGGGCTACCTCCTATAATTCACCCCTCCACTTT. This gives the protein CASSLGATSYNSPLHF. The genes are TRBV5-1 and TRBJ1-6; D remains unclear. The CDR3 is 16 amino acids. The V gene lost 0 bases and the J gene lost 0 bases, with 7 bases spanning the gap. Germline V gene sequence: CDR1 SGHRS, CDR2 YFSETQ.

The chain uses TRBV7-9 and TRBJ2-7; the match to TRBD1 covers 7 bases. This CDR3 contains 12 residues. Germline CDR1 reads SEHNR; CDR2 reads FQNEAQ (reference sequence). After removal of 4 bases from V and 5 bases from J, the junction contained 2 bases not matched to a gene. DNA of the CDR3: TGTGCCAGCAGCTCCACAGGGGACGAGCAGTACTTC. Protein: CASSSTGDEQYF.

The chain uses TRBV2 and TRBJ2-2, with D maybe TRBD1 (6 bases). CDR3 length: 16 residues. V lost 5 bases and J 0 bases, leaving 13 bases between the germline ends. CDR1 and CDR2 (germline): SNHLY, FYNNEI. The CDR3 loop is CASSSQGLSNTGELFF. The CDR3, as DNA: TGTGCCAGCAGTTCCCAGGGGCTTTCGAACACCGGGGAGCTGTTTTTT. The whole variable domain, remainder taken from reference TRBV2 and TRBJ2-2, is EPEVTQTPSHQVTQMGQEVILRCVPISNHLYFYWYRQILGQKVEFLVSFYNNEISEKSEIFDDQFSVERPDGSNFTLKIRSTKLEDSAMYFCASSSQGLSNTGELFFGEGSRLTVL.

The chain carries TRBV10-3 and TRBJ2-1; TRBD1 aligns across 9 bases. The V gene end was trimmed by 0 bases and the J gene end by 0 bases; junction bases not matched to a gene: 0. Germline CDR1 and CDR2: ENHRY and SYGVKD. CDR3 length: 16 residues. CDR3 DNA sequence: TGTGCCATCAGTGAGTCGACAGGGGGCTCCTACAATGAGCAGTTCTTC. Translating gives CAISESTGGSYNEQFF.

The CDR3 region has the DNA TGTGCCAGCAGTCAATCGACTAGCGGGGATTACGAGCAGTACTTC. Translating it yields CASSQSTSGDYEQYF. The chain recombines TRBV27 with TRBJ2-7; 11 bases are shared with TRBD2. Trimming at V came to 5 bases and at J to 4 bases, leaving 7 bases not matched to a gene. The germline V gene has CDR1 MNHEY and CDR2 SMNVEV (reference sequence). This CDR3 spans 15 amino acids.

Of note for this clone: Mismatch with germline at one junction end may stem from a read error. The J gene is TRBJ1-5, the V gene TRBV7-7, with D possibly being TRBD1 (5 bases). Germline assignment: CDR1 SSHAT and CDR2 FNYEAQ (reference sequence). CDR3 length equals 14 residues. The CDR3 bases are TGTGCTAGCAGCTTAAATCCGGGGGAAGGGCCCCAGCATTTT. Translation: CASSLNPGEGPQHF.

V usage is TRBV27 and J usage is TRBJ2-2, with 7 bases that match TRBD1. The CDR3 is 14 residues long. From germline, CDR1 is MNHEY and CDR2 SMNVEV (reference sequence). With V trimmed by 6 bases and J by 7 bases, 8 bases remained unmatched. DNA of the CDR3: TGTGCCAGCAGGGGCGACAGGGCGTACGGGGAGCTGTTTTTT. Its translation is CASRGDRAYGELFF.